These T cell receptor beta chains were read from a single sample in a study of CD8+CD57+ T cells in acquired aplastic anemia. A single record per CDR3 protein comes from TCRdb applying MiXCR to the reads. In the table there are about 58,000 distinct CDR3 sequences, approximately 52% of which are singletons. Sequenced material: sorted CD4+, CD8+, or CD8+CD57+ T cells (not recorded which) from PBMCs. These receptor sequences come from a human donor with aplastic anemia. Both conserved end residues are part of each CDR3. D genes are given only for firm matches. Expanded clones are given a class, and other clones once, few, many or no size at all.

CDR3aa: CASRGEGGNQPQHF
CDR3nt: TGTGCCAGCAGGGGGGAGGGGGGCAATCAGCCCCAGCATTTT
abundance: many
v_gene: TRBV7-9
j_gene: TRBJ1-5
d_gene: NA

CDR3aa: CASKRDSTSRALHF
CDR3nt: TGTGCCAGTAAGCGAGACTCCACCTCGAGGGCCCTCCACTTT
abundance: NA
v_gene: TRBV19
j_gene: TRBJ1-6
d_gene: NA

CDR3aa: CASSPSGSGNTIYF
CDR3nt: TGTGCCAGCAGCCCTAGCGGCTCTGGAAACACCATATATTTT
abundance: many
v_gene: TRBV6-1
j_gene: TRBJ1-3
d_gene: NA

CDR3aa: CASRPTGEHYGYTF
CDR3nt: TGTGCCAGCAGGCCTACAGGGGAACACTATGGCTACACCTTC
abundance: NA
v_gene: TRBV2
j_gene: TRBJ1-2
d_gene: TRBD1

CDR3aa: CASSTGQGSSPLHF
CDR3nt: TGTGCCAGCAGCACGGGACAGGGATCTTCACCCCTCCACTTT
abundance: NA
v_gene: TRBV7-2
j_gene: TRBJ1-6
d_gene: TRBD1

CDR3aa: CASSYDENTEAFF
CDR3nt: TGTGCCAGCAGTTACGACGAGAACACTGAAGCTTTCTTT
abundance: many
v_gene: TRBV6-5
j_gene: TRBJ1-1
d_gene: NA

CDR3aa: CASSLGRDTYEQYF
CDR3nt: TGTGCCAGCAGCTTGGGTAGGGACACGTACGAGCAGTACTTC
abundance: many
v_gene: TRBV5-4
j_gene: TRBJ2-7
d_gene: NA

CDR3aa: CASSSTSYEQYF
CDR3nt: TGCGCCAGCAGTTCAACCTCCTACGAGCAGTACTTC
abundance: medium-sized
v_gene: TRBV10-1
j_gene: TRBJ2-7
d_gene: NA

CDR3aa: CASSPIGAGMNTEAFF
CDR3nt: TGCGCCAGCAGCCCCATAGGGGCGGGCATGAACACTGAAGCTTTCTTT
abundance: many
v_gene: TRBV4-1
j_gene: TRBJ1-1
d_gene: NA

CDR3aa: CASSLWGTGVTNTEAFF
CDR3nt: TGTGCCAGCAGCTTATGGGGGACAGGGGTCACGAACACTGAAGCTTTCTTT
abundance: many
v_gene: TRBV7-9
j_gene: TRBJ1-1
d_gene: TRBD1

CDR3aa: CASSQTATPRGYTF
CDR3nt: TGCGCCAGCAGCCAAACTGCGACCCCAAGGGGCTACACCTTC
abundance: many
v_gene: TRBV4-1
j_gene: TRBJ1-2
d_gene: NA

CDR3aa: CASSVGSFGGNYGYTF
CDR3nt: TGTGCCAGCAGCGTAGGCAGTTTTGGGGGGAACTATGGCTACACCTTC
abundance: NA
v_gene: TRBV9
j_gene: TRBJ1-2
d_gene: NA

CDR3aa: CASIQDRGKNTEAFF
CDR3nt: TGTGCCAGCATCCAGGACAGGGGAAAGAACACTGAAGCTTTCTTT
abundance: many
v_gene: TRBV6-2/TRBV6-3
j_gene: TRBJ1-1
d_gene: TRBD1

CDR3aa: CALLASSYEQYF
CDR3nt: TGTGCCCTATTGGCGAGCTCCTACGAGCAGTACTTC
abundance: medium-sized
v_gene: TRBV2
j_gene: TRBJ2-7
d_gene: NA

CDR3aa: CSASPLTDTQYF
CDR3nt: TGCAGTGCTAGCCCTCTCACAGATACGCAGTATTTT
abundance: once
v_gene: TRBV20-1
j_gene: TRBJ2-3
d_gene: NA

CDR3aa: CASSLGEGGHGYTF
CDR3nt: TGTGCCAGCAGCTTAGGAGAGGGGGGCCATGGCTACACCTTC
abundance: NA
v_gene: TRBV7-2
j_gene: TRBJ1-2
d_gene: NA

CDR3aa: CASSLSQPQHF
CDR3nt: TGTGCCAGCAGCTTAAGTCAGCCCCAGCATTTT
abundance: NA
v_gene: TRBV7-3
j_gene: TRBJ1-5
d_gene: NA

CDR3aa: CASSFIVWHSPLHF
CDR3nt: TGTGCCAGCAGTTTCATAGTCTGGCATTCACCCCTCCACTTT
abundance: many
v_gene: TRBV6-5
j_gene: TRBJ1-6
d_gene: NA

CDR3aa: CASRLAGGSNEQFF
CDR3nt: TGTGCCAGCAGGCTAGCGGGGGGATCAAATGAGCAGTTCTTC
abundance: many
v_gene: TRBV2
j_gene: TRBJ2-1
d_gene: TRBD2

CDR3aa: CAWSPQLTEAFF
CDR3nt: TGTGCCTGGAGTCCACAGTTGACTGAAGCTTTCTTT
abundance: many
v_gene: TRBV30
j_gene: TRBJ1-1
d_gene: NA

CDR3aa: CASSFTGGGETQYF
CDR3nt: TGTGCCAGCAGTTTCACAGGGGGAGGAGAGACCCAGTACTTC
abundance: NA
v_gene: TRBV28
j_gene: TRBJ2-5
d_gene: TRBD1

CDR3aa: CATSDRGSTEAFF
CDR3nt: TGTGCCACCAGTGACAGGGGTTCCACTGAAGCTTTCTTT
abundance: NA
v_gene: TRBV24-1
j_gene: TRBJ1-1
d_gene: NA

CDR3aa: CASSLAGVNTEAFF
CDR3nt: TGTGCCAGCAGCTTAGCCGGCGTGAACACTGAAGCTTTCTTT
abundance: many
v_gene: TRBV11-2
j_gene: TRBJ1-1
d_gene: NA

CDR3aa: CASSSSNTGELFF
CDR3nt: TGTGCCAGCAGCTCCTCGAACACCGGGGAGCTGTTTTTT
abundance: many
v_gene: TRBV11-1
j_gene: TRBJ2-2
d_gene: NA

CDR3aa: CASSLSGSKYNEQFF
CDR3nt: TGTGCCAGCAGTTTGAGCGGGTCCAAGTACAATGAGCAGTTCTTC
abundance: many
v_gene: TRBV27
j_gene: TRBJ2-1
d_gene: NA

CDR3aa: CASSLAGTRETQYF
CDR3nt: TGTGCCAGCAGCTTAGCAGGTACTCGGGAGACCCAGTACTTC
abundance: NA
v_gene: TRBV7-2
j_gene: TRBJ2-5
d_gene: NA

CDR3aa: CASSGDISLYNEQFF
CDR3nt: TGTGCCAGCAGTGGAGACATAAGCCTTTACAATGAGCAGTTCTTC
abundance: NA
v_gene: TRBV25-1
j_gene: TRBJ2-1
d_gene: NA

CDR3aa: CATSDTNYEQYF
CDR3nt: TGTGCCACCAGTGATACCAACTACGAGCAGTACTTC
abundance: NA
v_gene: TRBV24-1
j_gene: TRBJ2-7
d_gene: NA

CDR3aa: CASSLAKTGTYGYTF
CDR3nt: TGCGCCAGCAGCTTGGCCAAGACAGGGACCTATGGCTACACCTTC
abundance: NA
v_gene: TRBV5-1
j_gene: TRBJ1-2
d_gene: TRBD1

CDR3aa: CSARAGVSQPQHF
CDR3nt: TGCAGTGCTAGGGCGGGAGTGAGTCAGCCCCAGCATTTT
abundance: NA
v_gene: TRBV20-1
j_gene: TRBJ1-5
d_gene: NA

CDR3aa: CSARDRGDTQYF
CDR3nt: TGCAGTGCTAGAGACAGAGGAGATACGCAGTATTTT
abundance: NA
v_gene: TRBV20-1
j_gene: TRBJ2-3
d_gene: NA

CDR3aa: CATSRGRGDTEAFF
CDR3nt: TGTGCCACCAGCAGAGGGCGGGGGGACACTGAAGCTTTCTTT
abundance: NA
v_gene: TRBV15
j_gene: TRBJ1-1
d_gene: NA

CDR3aa: CASSLPSSGYTF
CDR3nt: TGTGCCAGCAGTTTACCCAGCTCCGGCTACACCTTC
abundance: NA
v_gene: TRBV12-3/TRBV12-4
j_gene: TRBJ1-2
d_gene: NA

CDR3aa: CSAGPRVPSGNTIYF
CDR3nt: TGCAGTGCAGGACCGCGGGTCCCCTCTGGAAACACCATATATTTT
abundance: NA
v_gene: TRBV20-1
j_gene: TRBJ1-3
d_gene: NA

CDR3aa: CASSFPDRGRLRYGYTF
CDR3nt: TGTGCCAGCAGTTTCCCGGACAGGGGGCGATTACGGTATGGCTACACCTTC
abundance: many
v_gene: TRBV11-2
j_gene: TRBJ1-2
d_gene: TRBD1

CDR3aa: CSARLTGSTDTQYF
CDR3nt: TGCAGTGCTAGACTCACAGGGAGCACAGATACGCAGTATTTT
abundance: NA
v_gene: TRBV20-1
j_gene: TRBJ2-3
d_gene: NA

CDR3aa: CASSLRSSGGPHQETQYF
CDR3nt: TGTGCCAGCAGTTTAAGGTCTAGCGGGGGGCCCCATCAAGAGACCCAGTACTTC
abundance: few
v_gene: TRBV12-3/TRBV12-4
j_gene: TRBJ2-5
d_gene: TRBD2

CDR3aa: CAIPGQGTYEQYF
CDR3nt: TGTGCTATACCGGGACAGGGGACCTACGAGCAGTACTTC
abundance: NA
v_gene: TRBV2
j_gene: TRBJ2-7
d_gene: TRBD1

CDR3aa: CASSPSVNSPLHF
CDR3nt: TGTGCCAGTAGTCCGTCGGTCAATTCACCCCTCCACTTT
abundance: NA
v_gene: TRBV19
j_gene: TRBJ1-6
d_gene: NA

CDR3aa: CAIRAPDGRVGNTIYF
CDR3nt: TGTGCCATCAGAGCTCCAGATGGCAGGGTAGGAAACACCATATATTTT
abundance: medium-sized
v_gene: TRBV10-3
j_gene: TRBJ1-3
d_gene: NA

CDR3aa: CSANDLEGGTEAFF
CDR3nt: TGCAGTGCTAATGACTTGGAGGGGGGCACTGAAGCTTTCTTT
abundance: many
v_gene: TRBV20-1
j_gene: TRBJ1-1
d_gene: NA

CDR3aa: CASSPPGEDYGYTF
CDR3nt: TGTGCCAGCAGTCCGCCAGGGGAAGACTATGGCTACACCTTC
abundance: few
v_gene: TRBV2
j_gene: TRBJ1-2
d_gene: NA

CDR3aa: CASSMGGTLTLHF
CDR3nt: TGTGCCAGTAGTATGGGCGGCACATTGACCCTCCACTTT
abundance: NA
v_gene: TRBV14
j_gene: TRBJ1-6
d_gene: NA